The 26 T cell receptor beta chains presented below share a single source sample, sequenced in a study of cytomegalovirus exposure and HLA in healthy donors. Vbeta (60) and Jbeta (13) primers were used in the PCR. Measured with immunoSEQ multiplex PCR; TCRdb has only the in-frame clones, and not every one. This table holds some 110,000 clones, almost 70% found once. Sequencing was carried out using PBMCs. The receptors stem from a man aged 30 to 45 in good health and CMV-seropositive.

The chain carries TRBV11-2 and TRBJ1-2; D not certain. Trimming took off 5 bases at V and 1 base at J, with 14 bases between the two ends. Germline assignment: CDR1 SGHAT and CDR2 FQNNGV. The CDR3 is made up of 15 amino acids. The CDR3 sequence: CASSPRGHLNYGYTF. The CDR3 DNA follows: TGTGCCAGCAGCCCCCGAGGCCACCTTAACTATGGCTACACCTTC.

This clone was picked up one time. This sequence joins TRBV4-1 and TRBJ2-1; no firm D call. Germline CDR1 and CDR2: MGHRA and YSYEKL. V lost 4 bases and J lost 1, with 14 bases in between. This CDR3 contains 16 residues. CDR3 coding DNA: TGCGCCAGCAGCCCGATGTTTTCTCGGTCCTACAATGAGCAGTTCTTC. Its protein is CASSPMFSRSYNEQFF.

The gene calls are TRBV7-3 and TRBJ2-2; D call uncertain. CDR3 length: 12 residues. Germline loops: CDR1 SGHTA, CDR2 FQGTGA. Between the trimmed V and J ends, which lost 4 bases and 6 bases, there was a span of 6 bases. This chain's CDR3 is CASSSVAGELFF. The CDR3 DNA follows: TGTGCCAGCAGCTCGGTGGCCGGGGAGCTGTTTTTT.

The rearrangement uses TRBV5-5 and TRBJ1-1, with D unclear. The V gene lost 7 bases and the J gene lost 7 bases, with 20 bases spanning the gap. This CDR3 is built from 14 residues. Per germline, CDR1 SGHKS and CDR2 YYEKEE (reference sequence). The CDR3: CASGIREGPGEAFF. The CDR3 DNA is TGTGCCAGCGGCATACGGGAGGGCCCTGGTGAAGCTTTCTTT.

The chain carries TRBV27 and TRBJ2-3; 10 bases fit TRBD2. This CDR3 has 18 residues. The V and J ends lost 11 bases and 1 base, in that order; junction bases with no gene match: 18. The germline CDR1 and CDR2 sequences are MNHEY and SMNVEV (reference sequence). The CDR3 protein is CAGGPFSGRSWGTDTQYF. The CDR3 DNA reads as TGTGCCGGCGGCCCTTTTAGCGGGAGGAGCTGGGGCACAGATACGCAGTATTTT.

J is TRBJ1-2 and V is TRBV11-2; no firm D call. V lost 0 bases and J 4 bases, leaving 3 bases between the germline ends. CDR3 length equals 12 residues. Germline V gene lookup returns CDR1 SGHAT and CDR2 FQNNGV. In nucleotides, the CDR3 is TGTGCCAGCAGCTTAGACGGCTATGGCTACACCTTC. It is translated as CASSLDGYGYTF.

The rearrangement links TRBV6-5 to TRBJ1-2; the D gene is possibly TRBD1 (6 bases). The CDR3 consists of 16 residues. Germline loops: CDR1 MNHEY, CDR2 SVGAGI. Trimming removed 2 bases at V and 4 bases at J, with 17 bases between. The CDR3 loop reads CASSYQGTQGFYGYTF. In nucleotides, the CDR3 is TGTGCCAGCAGTTACCAAGGAACACAGGGTTTCTATGGCTACACCTTC.

V gene TRBV6-6 combines with J gene TRBJ1-5, with 7 bases fitting TRBD1. J was trimmed by 3 bases and V by 8 bases; bases with no gene match: 7. This CDR3 has 14 amino acids. Germline loops: CDR1 MNHNY, CDR2 SVGAGI (reference sequence). CDR3 sequence (DNA): TGTGCCAGCCGACCGGGACAGATCAATCAGCCCCAGCATTTT. It yields the protein CASRPGQINQPQHF.

V usage is TRBV6-1 and J usage is TRBJ1-4, with TRBD1 matching 10 bases. The CDR3 totals 16 residues. CDR1 is MNHNS and CDR2 is SASEGT in the germline V gene. J was trimmed by 5 bases and V by 3 bases; bases with no gene match: 6. CDR3 region: CASSEGSGQGNEKLFF. The CDR3 DNA reads as TGTGCCAGCAGTGAGGGTTCGGGACAGGGGAATGAAAAACTGTTTTTT.

This clone was seen only a few times. The genes are TRBV9 and TRBJ1-1; D is undetermined. CDR1 is SGDLS and CDR2 is YYNGEE in the germline V gene. V lost 3 bases, J lost 4 bases, and 10 bases lay in between. This CDR3 spans 13 amino acids. The CDR3 coding sequence is TGTGCCAGCAGCGCTTACGACTCCACTGAAGCTTTCTTT. Translated: CASSAYDSTEAFF.

CDR3 coding DNA: TGCAGCGTTAAACTAGCGGGCAATGAGCAGTTCTTC. As protein: CSVKLAGNEQFF. The chain links TRBV29-1 to TRBJ2-1; 9 bases line up with TRBD2. This CDR3 contains 12 residues. CDR1 is SQVTM and CDR2 is ANQGSEA in the germline V gene. The J segment lost 6 bases and the V segment lost 5 bases, leaving 2 bases of the junction unmatched.

This sequence joins TRBV6-6 and TRBJ2-7; 10 positions agree with TRBD2. After removal of 7 bases from V and 1 base from J, the junction contained 1 base not matched to a gene. This CDR3 contains 13 residues. The germline CDR1 and CDR2 sequences are MNHNY and SVGAGI (reference sequence). The CDR3 nucleotides are TGTGCCAGCACACTAGCGGGGTCCTACGAGCAGTACGTC. It encodes CASTLAGSYEQYV.

The rearrangement links TRBV7-2 to TRBJ1-1, with 8 bases lining up with TRBD1. The J segment lost 4 bases and the V segment lost 3 bases, leaving 1 base of the junction unmatched. The CDR3 spans 13 residues. CDR1 is SGHTA, CDR2 FQGNSA, per germline. CDR3 DNA: TGTGCCAGCAGCTTCACAGGGGGCACTGAAGCTTTCTTT. Protein sequence: CASSFTGGTEAFF.

The rearrangement joins TRBV15 to TRBJ1-5; 10 bases map to TRBD1. Trimming removed 0 bases from V and 7 bases from J; junction bases left unmatched: 9. Germline assignment: CDR1 LNHNV and CDR2 YYDKDF (reference sequence). This CDR3 has 17 amino acids. CDR3 nucleotides: TGTGCCACCAGCAGAGATCCAGGACAGGGGGTAGAACAGCCCCAGCATTTT. Encoded protein: CATSRDPGQGVEQPQHF.

This clone was seen only a few times. V usage is TRBV7-3 and J usage is TRBJ1-1; weak D call: TRBD1 (5 bases). The V end was cut by 5 bases, the J end by 7 bases, with 20 bases between. There are 15 residues in the CDR3. Per germline, CDR1 SGHTA and CDR2 FQGTGA. The CDR3 DNA sequence: TGTGCCAGCAGCGCTTCTACAGGTAGATTCAGTGAAGCTTTCTTT. It is translated as CASSASTGRFSEAFF.

This rearrangement joins TRBV10-3 to TRBJ2-1, with TRBD2 identical over 14 bases. CDR1 and CDR2 from the germline V gene are ENHRY and SYGVKD. The trim removed 6 bases at V and 5 bases at J, leaving 3 bases unmatched. This CDR3 has 15 amino acids. The CDR3 sequence: CAISGTSGSHNEQFF. The CDR3 bases are TGTGCCATCAGCGGGACTAGCGGGAGCCACAATGAGCAGTTCTTC.

V usage is TRBV7-2 and J usage is TRBJ1-2, with TRBD1 identical over 7 bases. This CDR3 comprises 13 residues. Germline V gene data show CDR1 as SGHTA and CDR2 as FQGNSA. J gave up 4 bases and V 7 bases, and 6 bases lay outside the gene matches. The CDR3 loop reads CASNPGGPYGYTF. For the CDR3, the DNA is TGTGCCAGCAACCCAGGGGGGCCCTATGGCTACACCTTC.

The J gene is TRBJ1-1, the V gene TRBV2; the match to TRBD1 covers 9 bases. The CDR3 runs 16 residues. Germline loops: CDR1 SNHLY, CDR2 FYNNEI. V gave up 4 bases and J gave up 6 bases; unmatched junction bases: 12. In nucleotides, the CDR3 is TGTGCCAGCAGTGGTGTACCACAGGGGGCTAAGGCTGAAGCTTTCTTT. It codes for CASSGVPQGAKAEAFF.

The count of this clone is one. The chain carries TRBV14 and TRBJ2-3; TRBD2 aligns across 7 bases. Germline V gene data show CDR1 as SGHDN and CDR2 as FVKESK. The V gene end was trimmed by 0 bases and the J gene end by 3 bases; junction bases not matched to a gene: 6. The CDR3 is made up of 16 amino acids. The DNA for the CDR3 is TGTGCCAGCAGCCAAGATCTTGCGGGGGAGACAGATACGCAGTATTTT. It is translated as CASSQDLAGETDTQYF. The full variable domain, with the rest looked up from reference TRBV14 and TRBJ2-3, is EAGVTQFPSHSVIEKGQTVTLRCDPISGHDNLYWYRRVMGKEIKFLLHFVKESKQDESGMPNNRFLAERTGGTYSTLKVQPAELEDSGVYFCASSQDLAGETDTQYFGPGTRLTVL.

The chain couples TRBV6-5 to TRBJ1-1, with TRBD1 matching 7 bases. Germline values: CDR1 MNHEY, CDR2 SVGAGI. The length of the CDR3 is 13 residues. V lost 2 bases and J lost 11; bases outside the gene matches: 8. This CDR3 reads CASSYTRDRRAFF. The CDR3, as DNA: TGTGCCAGCAGTTACACAAGGGACAGAAGGGCTTTCTTT.

J is TRBJ1-1 and V is TRBV5-1; 8 bases are shared with TRBD1. The CDR3 has 13 residues. The V and J ends lost 0 bases and 13 bases, in that order; junction bases with no gene match: 8. Germline V lookup: CDR1 SGHRS, CDR2 YFSETQ. CDR3 amino acids: CASSLDGQGFGFF. The CDR3 bases are TGCGCCAGCAGCTTGGACGGACAGGGATTTGGTTTCTTT.

This clone was seen once. The chain recombines TRBV5-1 with TRBJ2-5; 13 bases agree with TRBD2. CDR1 and CDR2 (germline): SGHRS, YFSETQ. The CDR3 has 16 amino acids. Trimming cost V 4 bases and J 2 bases; bases outside gene matches: 5. CDR3: CASSQGLAGKQETQYF. CDR3 coding DNA: TGCGCCAGCAGCCAGGGACTAGCGGGAAAACAAGAGACCCAGTACTTC.

The chain has TRBV19 and TRBJ2-5; TRBD2 agrees at 9 bases. Germline CDR1 is LNHDA and CDR2 is SQIVND (reference sequence). J lost 1 base, V lost 5 bases, and 8 bases had no gene match. The CDR3 has 16 amino acids. CDR3 DNA: TGTGCCAGTAGTTATGGGGCGGGAGGGTTCCAAGAGACCCAGTACTTC. Translated, it gives CASSYGAGGFQETQYF. Variable domain in full (rest from reference TRBV19 and TRBJ2-5): DGGITQSPKYLFRKEGQNVTLSCEQNLNHDAMYWYRQDPGQGLRLIYYSQIVNDFQKGDIAEGYSVSREKKESFPLTVTSAQKNPTAFYLCASSYGAGGFQETQYFGPGTRLLVL.

This clone has just a few counts. The V and J genes are TRBV6-1 and TRBJ1-2; possible D gene TRBD1, 6 bases. CDR1 is MNHNS and CDR2 is SASEGT in the germline V gene. The CDR3 is made up of 16 amino acids. V lost 1 base and J lost 8, with 20 bases in between. CDR3 coding DNA: TGTGCCAGCAGTGAAGTATTACAGGGTCTGTTGGAAGGCTACACCTTC. Translating it yields CASSEVLQGLLEGYTF.

This chain links TRBV7-9 with TRBJ2-1; maybe TRBD2 (6 bases). Trimming pared 5 bases from V and 0 bases from J, leaving 11 bases between. This CDR3 contains 15 residues. Germline V gives CDR1 SEHNR, CDR2 FQNEAQ (reference sequence). CDR3 amino acids: CASSLRGPSYNEQFF. In nucleotides, the CDR3 is TGTGCCAGCAGCCTGCGGGGTCCCTCCTACAATGAGCAGTTCTTC.

In its sample, this clone was seen a few times. The CDR3 reads CASSLARGQVNEQFF. Here the CDR3 DNA reads TGCGCCAGCAGCTTGGCCAGAGGACAGGTCAATGAGCAGTTCTTC. The chain carries TRBV5-1 and TRBJ2-1, with 7 nucleotides matching TRBD1. With 0 bases clipped from V and 6 bases from J, the junction kept 6 bases outside the gene matches. Looked up from germline, CDR1 is SGHRS and CDR2 is YFSETQ. The CDR3 has 15 residues. Filled out from reference TRBV5-1 and TRBJ2-1, the complete variable domain reads KAGVTQTPRYLIKTRGQQVTLSCSPISGHRSVSWYQQTPGQGLQFLFEYFSETQRNKGNFPGRFSGRQFSNSRSEMNVSTLELGDSALYLCASSLARGQVNEQFFGPGTRLTVL.